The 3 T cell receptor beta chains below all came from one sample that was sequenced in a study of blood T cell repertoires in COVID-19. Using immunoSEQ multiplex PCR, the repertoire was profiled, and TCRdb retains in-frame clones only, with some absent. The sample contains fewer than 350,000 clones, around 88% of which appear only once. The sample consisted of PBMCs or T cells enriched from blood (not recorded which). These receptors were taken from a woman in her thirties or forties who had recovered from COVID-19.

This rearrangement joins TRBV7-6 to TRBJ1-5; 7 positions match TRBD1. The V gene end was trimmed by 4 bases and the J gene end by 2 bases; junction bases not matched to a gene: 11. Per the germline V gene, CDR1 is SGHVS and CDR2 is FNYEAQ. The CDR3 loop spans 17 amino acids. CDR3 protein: CASSSVPRQGGNQPQHF. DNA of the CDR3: TGTGCCAGCAGCTCCGTCCCCCGACAGGGAGGCAATCAGCCCCAGCATTTT.

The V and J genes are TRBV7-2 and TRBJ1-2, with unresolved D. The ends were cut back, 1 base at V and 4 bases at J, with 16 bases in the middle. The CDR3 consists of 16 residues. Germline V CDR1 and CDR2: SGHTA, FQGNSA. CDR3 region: CASSLVERNFGYGYTF. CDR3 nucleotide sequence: TGTGCCAGCAGCTTAGTAGAGCGGAATTTTGGCTATGGCTACACCTTC.

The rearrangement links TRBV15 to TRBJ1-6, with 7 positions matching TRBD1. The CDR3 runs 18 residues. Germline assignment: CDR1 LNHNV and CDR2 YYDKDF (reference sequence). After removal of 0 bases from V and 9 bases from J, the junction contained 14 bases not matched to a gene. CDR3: CATSRDRSGRGSGSPLHF. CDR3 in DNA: TGTGCCACCAGCAGAGATCGATCGGGCAGGGGGAGCGGTTCACCCCTCCACTTT.